This T cell receptor (beta chain) was captured in a study of response to subunit inactivated influenza vaccine. This clonotype was seen more than once but under ten times. Germline V gives CDR1 SGDLS, CDR2 YYNGEE. The CDR3 totals 14 residues. Trimming pared 5 bases from V and 5 bases from J, leaving 15 bases between. TCRdb recomputed calls from the RT-PCR reads with MiXCR, one row per CDR3 protein. The profile shows about 170,000 distinct CDR3 sequences, approximately 12% of them singletons. These same data were also listed under a study on T cells expressing NK-cell markers. That work states: TCR beta libraries carry UMIs added by 5'RACE template switching. Cells sorted as CD3+CD56+NKG2C+, CD3+CD56+NKG2C- and CD3+CD56-NKG2C+ T cells supplied the TCR beta repertoires.

This rearrangement joins TRBV9 to TRBJ2-3; a weak D match, TRBD2 (6 bases). Sequenced here: CD8+ T cells sorted from PBMCs, sampled 11 to 12 days after vaccination. This clonotype originated in a man between 45 and 60 years old who received an inactivated influenza vaccine. The CDR3 reads CASSFDREQDTQYF. The CDR3 DNA is TGTGCCAGCAGTTTCGACCGGGAGCAAGATACGCAGTATTTT. Variable domain in full (rest from reference TRBV9 and TRBJ2-3): DSGVTQTPKHLITATGQRVTLRCSPRSGDLSVYWYQQSLDQGLQFLIQYYNGEERAKGNILERFSAQQFPDLHSELNLSSLELGDSALYFCASSFDREQDTQYFGPGTRLTVL.